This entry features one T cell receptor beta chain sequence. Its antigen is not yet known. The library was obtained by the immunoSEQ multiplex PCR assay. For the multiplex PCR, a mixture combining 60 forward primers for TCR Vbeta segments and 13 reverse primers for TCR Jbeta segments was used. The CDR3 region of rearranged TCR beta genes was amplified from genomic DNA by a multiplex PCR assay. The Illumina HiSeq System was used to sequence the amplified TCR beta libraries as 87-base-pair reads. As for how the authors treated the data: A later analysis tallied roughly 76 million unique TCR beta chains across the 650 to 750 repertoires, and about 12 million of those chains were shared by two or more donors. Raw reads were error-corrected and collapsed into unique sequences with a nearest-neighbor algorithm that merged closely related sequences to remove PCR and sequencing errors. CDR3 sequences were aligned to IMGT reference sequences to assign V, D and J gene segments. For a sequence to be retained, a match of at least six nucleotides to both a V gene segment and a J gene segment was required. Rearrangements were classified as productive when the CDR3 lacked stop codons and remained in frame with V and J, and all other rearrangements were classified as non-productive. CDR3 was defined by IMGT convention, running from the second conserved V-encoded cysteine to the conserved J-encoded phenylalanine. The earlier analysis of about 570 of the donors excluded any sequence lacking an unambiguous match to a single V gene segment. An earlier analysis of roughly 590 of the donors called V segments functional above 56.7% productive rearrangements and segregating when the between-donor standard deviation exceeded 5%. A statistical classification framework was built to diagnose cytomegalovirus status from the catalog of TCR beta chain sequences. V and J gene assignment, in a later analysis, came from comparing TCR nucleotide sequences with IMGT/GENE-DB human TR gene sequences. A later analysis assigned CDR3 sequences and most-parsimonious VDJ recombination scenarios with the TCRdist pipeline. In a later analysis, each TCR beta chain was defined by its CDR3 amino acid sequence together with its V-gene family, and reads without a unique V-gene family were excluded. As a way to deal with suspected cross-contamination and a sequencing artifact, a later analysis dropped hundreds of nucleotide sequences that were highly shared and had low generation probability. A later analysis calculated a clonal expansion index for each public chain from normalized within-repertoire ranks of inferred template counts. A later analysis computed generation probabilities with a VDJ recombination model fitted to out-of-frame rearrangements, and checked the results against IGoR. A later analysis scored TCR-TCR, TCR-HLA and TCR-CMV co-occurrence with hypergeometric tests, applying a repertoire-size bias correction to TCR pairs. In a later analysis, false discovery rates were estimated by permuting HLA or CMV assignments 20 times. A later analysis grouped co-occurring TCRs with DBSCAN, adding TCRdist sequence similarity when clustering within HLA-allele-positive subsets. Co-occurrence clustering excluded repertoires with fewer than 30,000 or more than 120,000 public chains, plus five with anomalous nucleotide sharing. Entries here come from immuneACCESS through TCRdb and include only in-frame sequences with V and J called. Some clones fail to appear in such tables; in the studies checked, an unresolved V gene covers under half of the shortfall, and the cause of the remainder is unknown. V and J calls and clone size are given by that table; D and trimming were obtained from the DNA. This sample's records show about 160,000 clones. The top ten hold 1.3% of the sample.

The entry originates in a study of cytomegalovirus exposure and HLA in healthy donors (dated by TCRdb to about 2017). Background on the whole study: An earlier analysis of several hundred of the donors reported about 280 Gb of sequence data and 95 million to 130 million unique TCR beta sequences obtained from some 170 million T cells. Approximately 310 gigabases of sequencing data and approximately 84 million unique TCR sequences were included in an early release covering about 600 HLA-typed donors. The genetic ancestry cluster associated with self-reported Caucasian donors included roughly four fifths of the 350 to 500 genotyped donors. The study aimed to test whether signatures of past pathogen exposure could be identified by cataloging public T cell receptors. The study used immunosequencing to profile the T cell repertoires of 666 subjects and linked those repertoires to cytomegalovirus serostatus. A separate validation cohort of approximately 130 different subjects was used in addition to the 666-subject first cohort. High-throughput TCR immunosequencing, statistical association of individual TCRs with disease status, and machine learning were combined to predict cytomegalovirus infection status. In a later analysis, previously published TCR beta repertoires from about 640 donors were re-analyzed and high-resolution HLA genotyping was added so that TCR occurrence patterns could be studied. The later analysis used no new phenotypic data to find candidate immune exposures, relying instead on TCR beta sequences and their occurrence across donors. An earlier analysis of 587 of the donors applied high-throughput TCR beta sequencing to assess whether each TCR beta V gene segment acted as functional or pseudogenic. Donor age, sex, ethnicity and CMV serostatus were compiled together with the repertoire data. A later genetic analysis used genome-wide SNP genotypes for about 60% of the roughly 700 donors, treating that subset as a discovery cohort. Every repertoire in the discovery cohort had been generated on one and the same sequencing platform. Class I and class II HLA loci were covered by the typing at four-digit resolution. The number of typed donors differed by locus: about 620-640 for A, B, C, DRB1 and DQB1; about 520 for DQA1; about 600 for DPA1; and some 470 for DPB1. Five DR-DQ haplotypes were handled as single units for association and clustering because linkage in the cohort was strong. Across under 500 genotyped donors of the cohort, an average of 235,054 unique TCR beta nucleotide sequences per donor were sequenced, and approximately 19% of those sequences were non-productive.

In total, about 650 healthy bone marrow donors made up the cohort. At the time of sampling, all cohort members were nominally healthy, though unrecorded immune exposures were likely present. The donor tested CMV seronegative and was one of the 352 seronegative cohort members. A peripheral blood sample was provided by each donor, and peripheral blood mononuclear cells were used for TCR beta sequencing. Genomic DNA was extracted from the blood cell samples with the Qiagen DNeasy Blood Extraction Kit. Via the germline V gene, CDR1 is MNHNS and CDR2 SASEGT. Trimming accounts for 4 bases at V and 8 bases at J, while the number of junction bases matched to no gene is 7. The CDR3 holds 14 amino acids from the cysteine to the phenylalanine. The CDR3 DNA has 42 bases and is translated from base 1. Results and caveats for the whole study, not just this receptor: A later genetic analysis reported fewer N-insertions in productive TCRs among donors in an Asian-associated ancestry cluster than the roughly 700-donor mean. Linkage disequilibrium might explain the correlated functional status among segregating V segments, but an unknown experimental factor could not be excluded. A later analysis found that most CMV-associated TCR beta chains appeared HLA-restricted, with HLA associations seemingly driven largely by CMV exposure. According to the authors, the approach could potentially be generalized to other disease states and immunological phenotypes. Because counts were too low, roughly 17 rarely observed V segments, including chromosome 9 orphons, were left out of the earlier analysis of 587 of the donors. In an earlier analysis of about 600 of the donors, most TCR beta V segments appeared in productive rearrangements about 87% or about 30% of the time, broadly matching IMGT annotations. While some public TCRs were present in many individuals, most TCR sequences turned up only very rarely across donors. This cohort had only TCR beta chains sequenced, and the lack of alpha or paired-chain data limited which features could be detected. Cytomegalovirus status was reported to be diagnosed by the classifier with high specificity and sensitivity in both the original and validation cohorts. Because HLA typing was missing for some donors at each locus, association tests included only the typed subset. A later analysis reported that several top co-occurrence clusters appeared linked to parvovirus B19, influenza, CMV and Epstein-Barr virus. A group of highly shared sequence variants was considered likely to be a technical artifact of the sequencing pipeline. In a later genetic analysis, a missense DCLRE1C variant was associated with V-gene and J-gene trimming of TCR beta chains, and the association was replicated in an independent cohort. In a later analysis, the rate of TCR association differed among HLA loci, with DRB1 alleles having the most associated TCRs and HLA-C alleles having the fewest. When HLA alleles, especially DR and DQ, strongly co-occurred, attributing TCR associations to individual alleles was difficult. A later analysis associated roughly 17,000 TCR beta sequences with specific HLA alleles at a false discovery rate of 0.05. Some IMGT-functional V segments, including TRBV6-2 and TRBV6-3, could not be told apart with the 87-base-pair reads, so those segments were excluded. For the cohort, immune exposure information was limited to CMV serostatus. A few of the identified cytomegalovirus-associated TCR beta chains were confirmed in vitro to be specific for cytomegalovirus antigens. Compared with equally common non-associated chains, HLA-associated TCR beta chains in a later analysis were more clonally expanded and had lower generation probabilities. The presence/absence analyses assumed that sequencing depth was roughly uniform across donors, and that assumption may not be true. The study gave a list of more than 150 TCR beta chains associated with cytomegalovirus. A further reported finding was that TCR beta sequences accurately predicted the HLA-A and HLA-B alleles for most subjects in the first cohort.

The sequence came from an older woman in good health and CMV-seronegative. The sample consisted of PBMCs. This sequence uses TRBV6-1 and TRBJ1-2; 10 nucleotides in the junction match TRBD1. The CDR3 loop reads CASSGTGGRPGYTF. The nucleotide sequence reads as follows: TGTGCCAGCAGTGGGACAGGGGGTCGACCGGGCTACACCTTC.